This TCR beta chain was sequenced in a study of blood T cell repertoires in COVID-19. Turning to the study itself: Sites across the United States, Italy and Spain contributed samples from acute and convalescent COVID-19. T cells, B-cell-depleted T cells, or PBMCs provided the cDNA or gDNA that served as material.

In the original analysis: Amplification of reference gene primers was used by the study to estimate nucleated cell counts. The table came from immunoSEQ multiplex PCR; TCRdb's copy has only in-frame clones and leaves some out. V and J calls and clone size are given by that table; D and trimming were obtained from the DNA. The sample holds 130,000 to 150,000 clones, roughly 82% seen once. This clone was picked up a small number of times. The sequenced material came from peripheral blood. The TCR sequence derives from a human donor with acute or convalescent COVID-19. The donor label of this sample is uncertain.

The chain's CDR3 is CASSETRDRGHGELFF. The DNA of the CDR3 is TGCGCCAGCAGTGAGACTCGAGACAGGGGGCACGGGGAGCTGTTTTTT. V is TRBV10-2 and J is TRBJ2-2, with 10 bases aligning to TRBD1. There are 16 residues in the CDR3. Germline CDR1 and CDR2: WSHSY and SAAADI. The J segment lost 7 bases and the V segment lost 2 bases, leaving 7 bases of the junction unmatched.